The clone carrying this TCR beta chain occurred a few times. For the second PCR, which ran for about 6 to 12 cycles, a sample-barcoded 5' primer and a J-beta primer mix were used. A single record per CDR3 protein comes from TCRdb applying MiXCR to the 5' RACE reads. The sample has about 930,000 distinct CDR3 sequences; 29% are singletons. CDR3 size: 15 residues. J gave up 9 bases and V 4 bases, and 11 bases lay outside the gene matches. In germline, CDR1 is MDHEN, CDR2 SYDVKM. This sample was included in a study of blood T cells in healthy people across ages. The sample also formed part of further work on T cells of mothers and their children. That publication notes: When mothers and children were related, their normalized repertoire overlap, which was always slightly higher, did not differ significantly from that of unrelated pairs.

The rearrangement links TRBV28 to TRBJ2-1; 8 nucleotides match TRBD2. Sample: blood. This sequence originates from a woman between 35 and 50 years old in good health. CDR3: CASSSGGGPRREQFF. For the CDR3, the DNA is TGTGCCAGCAGTTCGGGCGGGGGGCCAAGACGTGAGCAGTTCTTC.